Shown below are 13 T cell receptor beta chains from a single sample sequenced in a study of blood T cells in healthy people across ages. A second PCR, run for about 7 to 11 cycles, used a sample-barcoded 5' primer plus a J-beta primer mix. One entry per CDR3 protein results from TCRdb running MiXCR on the 5' RACE reads. This table holds about 670,000 distinct CDR3 sequences, around 41% found once. Input material: blood. All receptors derive from a man aged 80 or over in good health.

This clonotype turned up a few times. The chain joins TRBV11-1 to TRBJ2-6; D is uncertain. This CDR3 spans 17 amino acids. Germline assignment: CDR1 SGHAT and CDR2 FQDESV (reference sequence). Trimming pared 5 bases from V and 1 base from J, leaving 15 bases between. The CDR3 spells CASSVPPPLSGANVLTF. CDR3 sequence (DNA): TGTGCCAGCAGCGTTCCCCCCCCACTTTCTGGGGCCAACGTCCTGACTTTC.

The J gene is TRBJ1-4, the V gene TRBV6-2 or TRBV6-3, with a weak D call TRBD1 (6 bases). The CDR3 has 18 amino acids. Trimming removed 2 bases from V and 7 bases from J, with 23 bases in between. Germline lookup yields CDR1 MNHEY and CDR2 SVGEGT. CDR3 region: CASSYGFRGTPLGEKLFF. As DNA, the CDR3 is TGTGCCAGCAGTTACGGTTTCAGGGGAACGCCCCTGGGTGAAAAACTGTTTTTT.

About this clonotype: One junction end does not reproduce the germline sequence, and a read error may be involved. V and J are TRBV7-9 and TRBJ2-5; no definite D call. The DNA end is a closer match to TRBJ2-7, so the J assignment may be wrong. The CDR3 runs to 13 residues. Germline lookup yields CDR1 SEHNR and CDR2 FQNEAQ (reference sequence). The CDR3 nucleotides are TGTGCCGGCAGCTTAAGTAGTGTCTACGAGCAGTACTTC. Protein: CAGSLSSVYEQYF.

This clonotype was seen a handful of times. The rearrangement uses TRBV20-1 and TRBJ2-7; D remains ambiguous. V shed 5 bases and J shed 2 bases, with 13 bases lying between them. CDR3 size: 13 residues. Germline CDR1 reads DFQATT; CDR2 reads SNEGSKA (reference sequence). CDR3 DNA: TGCAGTGCTCCACGCTACAGCCCCTACGAGCAGTACTTC. The encoded protein is CSAPRYSPYEQYF.

This clonotype was detected many times. This rearrangement joins TRBV6-6 to TRBJ2-7, with D possibly being TRBD1 (6 bases). The CDR3 covers 14 residues. The V gene lost 6 bases and the J gene lost 2 bases, with 14 bases spanning the gap. Germline CDR1 is MNHNY and CDR2 is SVGAGI (reference sequence). CDR3 sequence: CASSPSTGPYEQYF. CDR3 coding DNA: TGTGCCAGCAGCCCCTCGACAGGCCCCTACGAGCAGTACTTC.

This clonotype was seen only a few times. This chain connects TRBV5-4 to TRBJ2-3, with D maybe TRBD1 (6 bases). Between the trimmed V and J ends, which lost 0 bases and 2 bases, there was a span of 10 bases. The length of the CDR3 is 15 residues. Germline V lookup: CDR1 SGHNT, CDR2 YYREEE (reference sequence). In DNA form, the CDR3 reads TGTGCCAGCAGCTTGGGGGGGCCCCCCACAGATACGCAGTATTTT. Translation: CASSLGGPPTDTQYF. The entire variable domain, with the rest obtained from reference TRBV5-4 and TRBJ2-3, is as follows: ETGVTQSPTHLIKTRGQQVTLRCSSQSGHNTVSWYQQALGQGPQFIFQYYREEENGRGNFPPRFSGLQFPNYSSELNVNALELDDSALYLCASSLGGPPTDTQYFGPGTRLTVL.

The chain employs TRBV6-1 and TRBJ2-7; D is unresolved. CDR3 length equals 15 residues. The germline CDR1 and CDR2 sequences are MNHNS and SASEGT. The V end was cut by 6 bases, the J end by 3 bases, with 18 bases between. The CDR3 region has the DNA TGTGCCAGCAGGAAGGATCATCGGCCCAGCTACGAGCAGTACTTC. Translated, it gives CASRKDHRPSYEQYF.

In this sample, this clonotype turned up many times. The chain joins TRBV11-2 to TRBJ2-7, with 10 bases fitting TRBD1. V lost 7 bases, J lost 4 bases, and 7 bases stayed unmatched. From germline, CDR1 is SGHAT and CDR2 FQNNGV. The CDR3 sequence is 14 residues long. In nucleotides, the CDR3 is TGTGCCAGCACCAGACAGGGGGCAACTTACGAGCAGTACTTC. Translating it yields CASTRQGATYEQYF.

This clonotype was detected ten times or more. This chain links TRBV10-2 with TRBJ2-3; a weak D match, TRBD1 (5 bases). V was shortened by 8 bases and J by 12 bases, with 12 bases between the two germline ends. This CDR3 has 10 amino acids. Germline lookup yields CDR1 WSHSY and CDR2 SAAADI. The DNA for the CDR3 is TGCGCCAGCGGGGCGCCCTTACAGTATTTT. It codes for CASGAPLQYF.

The J gene is TRBJ2-3, the V gene TRBV12-5, with 12 positions matching TRBD2. This CDR3 is built from 18 residues. With 2 bases clipped from V and 4 bases from J, the junction kept 10 bases outside the gene matches. Germline loops: CDR1 LGHNT, CDR2 FRNRAP. CDR3 sequence: CASGLKKLAGGPADTQYF. The CDR3 coding sequence is TGTGCTAGTGGTTTGAAAAAGCTAGCGGGGGGGCCGGCAGATACGCAGTATTTT.

In its sample, this clonotype was seen a few times. J is TRBJ2-6 and V is TRBV2; 7 positions agree with TRBD1. Losses at the gene ends were 7 bases for V and 1 base for J; bases not matched to a gene: 4. Per germline, CDR1 SNHLY and CDR2 FYNNEI. The CDR3 spans 15 residues. The CDR3 here is CASTIQGSGANVLTF. The CDR3 coding sequence is TGTGCCAGCACCATACAGGGGTCTGGGGCCAACGTCCTGACTTTC.

V usage is TRBV6-6 and J usage is TRBJ2-5, with D tentatively TRBD1 or TRBD2 (5 bases each). V gave up 6 bases and J gave up 1 base, with 12 bases separating them. There are 14 residues in the CDR3. The germline CDR1 and CDR2 sequences are MNHNY and SVGAGI (reference sequence). CDR3 nucleotides: TGTGCCAGCAGGATGGGACGGTCCCAAGAGACCCAGTACTTC. As protein: CASRMGRSQETQYF.

The rearrangement links TRBV7-2 to TRBJ2-5; unclear D gene. CDR1 and CDR2 (germline): SGHTA, FQGNSA. This CDR3 is 13 amino acids long. V was clipped by 5 bases and J by 5 bases, with 12 bases between them. The CDR3 sequence: CASSPDSAETQYF. CDR3 bases: TGTGCCAGCAGCCCCGATTCGGCGGAGACCCAGTACTTC.